This TCR beta chain derives from a study of cytomegalovirus exposure and HLA in healthy donors (dated by TCRdb to about 2017). Background on the whole study: An earlier analysis of some 620 of the donors reported 276 Gb of sequence data and 100 million to 120 million unique TCR beta sequences obtained from roughly 180 million T cells. Of the roughly 400 genotyped donors, about 80% fell in the genetic ancestry cluster associated with self-reported Caucasian donors. The T cell repertoires of around 670 subjects were profiled by immunosequencing and related to cytomegalovirus serostatus. Rather than using new phenotypic data, the later analysis identified candidate immune exposures from TCR beta sequences and from how often those sequences occurred across donors. On average, approximately 250,000 unique TCR beta nucleotide sequences were sequenced per donor among about 400 genotyped donors of the cohort, with 15% to 20% of those sequences being non-productive. Every repertoire in the discovery cohort had been generated on one and the same sequencing platform. In an earlier analysis of a few hundred of the donors, high-throughput TCR beta sequencing was used to judge whether each TCR beta V gene segment behaved as functional or pseudogenic. HLA typing included class I and class II loci at four-digit resolution. To predict cytomegalovirus infection status, the study combined high-throughput TCR immunosequencing, statistical association of individual TCRs with disease status, and machine learning. Approximately 300 gigabases of sequencing data and approximately 92 million unique TCR sequences made up an early release that covered several hundred HLA-typed donors. In addition to the first cohort of around 670 subjects, a separate validation cohort of approximately 110 different subjects was used. A later analysis re-examined previously published TCR beta repertoires from about 670 donors and added high-resolution HLA genotyping to investigate patterns of TCR occurrence. Several DR-DQ haplotypes were handled as single units for association and clustering because linkage in the cohort was strong. The study was designed to test whether signatures of past pathogen exposure could be identified by cataloging public T cell receptors. In a later genetic analysis, genome-wide SNP genotypes for about 55% of the roughly 700 donors were used, and that subset was treated as a discovery cohort. Donor age, sex, ethnicity and CMV serostatus were compiled alongside the repertoire data. The number of typed donors differed by locus: roughly 629-640 for A, B, C, DRB1 and DQB1; about 520 for DQA1; 606 for DPA1; and around 490 for DPB1. Overall study outcomes, separate from this receptor: Only TCR beta chains were sequenced in this cohort, and the absence of alpha or paired-chain data limited detectable features. Several of the top co-occurrence clusters appeared to be linked to parvovirus B19, influenza, CMV and Epstein-Barr virus, according to a later analysis. The 87-base-pair reads could not distinguish some IMGT-functional V segments, including TRBV6-2 and TRBV6-3, so those segments were excluded. The classifier was reported to diagnose cytomegalovirus status with high specificity and sensitivity in both the original cohort and the validation cohort. HLA typing was unavailable for some donors at each locus, so association tests used only the typed subset. Roughly uniform sequencing depth across donors was assumed in presence/absence analyses, although this assumption may not hold. The earlier analysis of nearly 600 of the donors excluded about 16 rarely observed V segments, including chromosome 9 orphons, because counts were too low. A further reported finding was that TCR beta sequences accurately predicted the HLA-A and HLA-B alleles for most subjects in the first cohort. Immune exposure information for the cohort was limited to CMV serostatus. In a later analysis, the rate of TCR association differed among HLA loci, with DRB1 alleles having the most associated TCRs and HLA-C alleles having the fewest. Linkage disequilibrium might explain the correlated functional status among segregating V segments, but an unknown experimental factor could not be excluded. Specific HLA alleles were associated with 15,000 to 20,000 TCR beta sequences at a false discovery rate of 0.05 in a later analysis. The study gave a list of under 200 TCR beta chains associated with cytomegalovirus. According to a later genetic analysis, donors in an Asian-associated ancestry cluster had fewer N-insertions in productive TCRs than the approximately 650-donor mean. In vitro tests confirmed that a few of the cytomegalovirus-associated TCR beta chains recognize cytomegalovirus antigens. In an earlier analysis of 500 to 650 of the donors, most TCR beta V segments appeared in productive rearrangements about 87% or about 30% of the time, broadly matching IMGT annotations. It was suggested by the authors that the approach could potentially be generalized to other disease states and immunological phenotypes. A later genetic analysis associated a missense DCLRE1C variant with V-gene and J-gene trimming of TCR beta chains, and an independent cohort replicated the association. Most TCR sequences were observed very rarely across donors, whereas some public TCRs were present in many individuals. According to a later analysis, most CMV-associated TCR beta chains appeared to be HLA-restricted, and the HLA associations seemed to be driven largely by CMV exposure. A cluster of highly shared sequence variants was judged likely to be a technical artifact of the sequencing pipeline. Assigning TCR associations to individual alleles was difficult when HLA alleles, especially DR and DQ, strongly co-occurred. In a later analysis, HLA-associated TCR beta chains were found to be more clonally expanded and to have lower generation probabilities than equally common non-associated chains.

On this clone itself: Its antigen is unknown. No clone much larger than this one lies a single base away; base qualities are absent.

The method was the immunoSEQ multiplex PCR assay. The multiplex PCR relied on a mix of 60 forward primers for TCR Vbeta segments and 13 reverse primers for TCR Jbeta segments. The CDR3 region of rearranged TCR beta genes was amplified from genomic DNA with a multiplex PCR assay. On the Illumina HiSeq System, the amplified TCR beta libraries were sequenced as 87-base-pair reads. The source study handled its data this way. Across the 640 or so repertoires, a later analysis counted 80 million or so unique TCR beta chains, some 11 million of which were shared by at least two donors. To remove PCR and sequencing errors, raw reads were error-corrected and collapsed into unique sequences using a nearest-neighbor algorithm that merged closely related sequences. Alignment of CDR3 sequences to IMGT reference sequences was used to assign V, D and J gene segments. For a sequence to be retained, at least a six-nucleotide match to both a V gene segment and a J gene segment was required. Rearrangements were called productive when the CDR3 lacked stop codons and stayed in frame with V and J; all others were non-productive. Following IMGT convention, CDR3 was defined as the stretch from the second conserved V-encoded cysteine to the conserved J-encoded phenylalanine. In an earlier analysis of roughly 610 of the donors, sequences lacking an unambiguous match to a single V gene segment were excluded. An earlier analysis of about 600 of the donors called V segments functional above 56.7% productive rearrangements and segregating when the between-donor standard deviation exceeded 5%. A statistical classification framework was built for diagnosing cytomegalovirus status from the catalog of TCR beta chain sequences. In a later analysis, V and J genes were assigned by comparing TCR nucleotide sequences against IMGT/GENE-DB human TR gene sequences. In a later analysis, CDR3 sequences and most-parsimonious VDJ recombination scenarios were assigned using the TCRdist pipeline. A later analysis defined each TCR beta chain by its CDR3 amino acid sequence plus V-gene family, and excluded reads lacking a unique V-gene family. To address suspected cross-contamination and a sequencing artifact, a later analysis removed over 500 highly shared, low-generation-probability nucleotide sequences. A later analysis calculated a clonal expansion index for each public chain from normalized within-repertoire ranks of inferred template counts. In a later analysis, generation probabilities were computed with a VDJ recombination model fitted to out-of-frame rearrangements, and the resulting probabilities were checked against IGoR. Hypergeometric tests were used in a later analysis to score TCR-TCR, TCR-HLA and TCR-CMV co-occurrence, with a repertoire-size bias correction applied to the TCR pairs. To estimate false discovery rates, a later analysis permuted the HLA or CMV assignments 20 times. In a later analysis, co-occurring TCRs were grouped using DBSCAN, with TCRdist sequence similarity added in when clustering inside HLA-allele-positive subsets. For co-occurrence clustering, repertoires with fewer than 30,000 or more than 120,000 public chains were excluded, along with five repertoires with anomalous nucleotide sharing. TCRdb re-hosts the immuneACCESS table, in-frame sequences only. Its copies lack some clones; in the studies checked, an unresolved V gene accounts for under half of them, and the cause for the rest is not known. That table furnishes V, J and clone size, whereas the DNA furnished D and trimming. The sample data list around 120,000 clones, and around three quarters of these were observed just once. Around 4.3% of the sample rests with the top ten.

The cohort was made up of 666 healthy bone marrow donors. At the time of sampling, every cohort member was nominally healthy, though immune exposures that went unrecorded were likely present. The donor tested CMV seropositive and was one of the 289 seropositive cohort members. A peripheral blood sample was collected from each donor, and TCR beta sequencing was performed on peripheral blood mononuclear cells. The Qiagen DNeasy Blood Extraction Kit was used to extract genomic DNA from the blood cell samples. The CDR3 numbers 16 residues from cysteine through phenylalanine. Of all the DNA, just the CDR3 is kept, 48 bases in frame from base 1. CDR1 is given as MGHDK and CDR2 as SYGVNS, both from the germline V gene. V is pruned by 3 bases and J by 8 bases, leaving 8 bases of the junction without a gene match.

The sequence derives from a man aged 25-45 years in good health and CMV-seropositive. Sequences were obtained from PBMCs. Recombination linked TRBV25-1 to TRBJ2-1, and 12 junctional nucleotides match TRBD1. The CDR3 protein: CASSDRDRGRWDEQFF. The sequenced DNA is TGTGCCAGCAGTGACCGGGACAGGGGGCGCTGGGATGAGCAGTTCTTC.